These 29 T cell receptor beta chains were sequenced from one sample in a study of blood T cell repertoires in COVID-19. TCRdb's copy holds only in-frame clones and misses some; the assay was immunoSEQ multiplex PCR. Here the sample spans over 200,000 clones, roughly 90% being singletons. The source material was PBMCs or T cells enriched from blood (not recorded which). The origin of the receptors is a woman between 50 and 59 years old in a cohort exposed to, infected with or recovered from COVID-19 (not recorded which).

The gene calls are TRBV30 and TRBJ2-4; D not certain. Deletions cut 7 bases from V and 4 bases from J, with 17 bases between. The CDR3 runs to 14 residues. Germline V lookup: CDR1 GTSNPN, CDR2 SVGIG (reference sequence). CDR3 coding DNA: TGTGCCTCCGAACATGAGACAACAAAAAACATTCAGTACTTC. This encodes CASEHETTKNIQYF. The full variable domain, with the rest looked up from reference TRBV30 and TRBJ2-4, is SQTIHQWPATLVQPVGSPLSLECTVEGTSNPNLYWYRQAAGRGLQLLFYSVGIGQISSEVPQNLSASRPQDRQFILSSKKLLLSDSGFYLCASEHETTKNIQYFGAGTRLSVL.

This clone was seen at least ten times. In DNA form, the CDR3 reads TGTGCCAGCAGTTGGACTAGCGGACCCTACGAGCAGTACTTC. Translated, it gives CASSWTSGPYEQYF. V is TRBV6-5 and J is TRBJ2-7, with 10 bases matching TRBD2. Per germline, CDR1 MNHEY and CDR2 SVGAGI. The CDR3 covers 14 residues. V dropped 4 bases and J dropped 2; count of bases not matched to a gene: 2.

V gene TRBV4-3 combines with J gene TRBJ2-2; TRBD1 matches at 8 bases. V lost 3 bases and J lost 5; bases outside the gene matches: 5. The CDR3 consists of 15 residues. CDR1 LGHNA and CDR2 YSLEER come from the germline V gene. The CDR3 sequence is CASSQDRVETGELFF. The CDR3 DNA reads TGCGCCAGCAGCCAGGACAGGGTGGAAACCGGGGAGCTGTTTTTT.

The chain links TRBV4-3 to TRBJ2-5; possible D gene TRBD1, 6 bases. The germline gives CDR1 LGHNA, CDR2 YSLEER. V was shortened by 4 bases and J by 2 bases, with 14 bases between the two germline ends. CDR3 length: 15 amino acids. As DNA, the CDR3 is TGCGCCAGCAGCCCAATGGGGGCGGAGCAAGAGACCCAGTACTTC. Its translation is CASSPMGAEQETQYF.

V usage is TRBV14 and J usage is TRBJ2-3, with D unresolved. Germline-derived CDR1 and CDR2 are SGHDN and FVKESK. The ends were cut back, 1 base at V and 5 bases at J, with 10 bases in the middle. This CDR3 contains 14 residues. CDR3: CASSQVSAIDTQYF. The CDR3 nucleotides are TGTGCCAGCAGCCAAGTGTCAGCGATAGATACGCAGTATTTT.

The chain employs TRBV4-2 and TRBJ2-4; 9 bases agree with TRBD1. V was pared by 0 bases and J by 7 bases, with 1 base of the junction left unmatched. CDR1 and CDR2 (germline): LGHNA, YNFKEQ. This CDR3 contains 14 residues. In DNA, the CDR3 is TGTGCCAGCAGCCAAGAACAGGGGGCGAACATTCAGTACTTC. It specifies CASSQEQGANIQYF.

The chain employs TRBV28 and TRBJ1-1; no clear D gene. The CDR3 extends over 12 amino acids. Trimming took off 2 bases at V and 7 bases at J, with 8 bases between the two ends. Germline V lookup: CDR1 MDHEN, CDR2 SYDVKM. In nucleotides, the CDR3 is TGTGCCAGCAGTTTAAGAAACTTTGAAGCTTTCTTT. Amino acids: CASSLRNFEAFF.

The chain is built from TRBV18 and TRBJ1-1; 8 positions agree with TRBD1. The CDR3 totals 14 residues. V was clipped by 5 bases and J by 4 bases; unmatched bases: 6. Germline values: CDR1 KGHSH, CDR2 LQKENI. CDR3 nucleotides: TGTGCCAGCTCATCGGACAGGGTGGGCACTGAAGCTTTCTTT. Encoded protein: CASSSDRVGTEAFF.

In regard to this clone: A read error may account for a junction end that differs from germline. The chain uses TRBV7-7 and TRBJ1-1; no clear D gene. The CDR3 runs 13 residues. Germline V gene sequence: CDR1 SSHAT, CDR2 FNYEAQ (reference sequence). CDR3 nucleotide sequence: TGTGCTAGCAGCCTCGGGGAGAGCACTGAAGCTTTCTTT. This sequence encodes CASSLGESTEAFF. Full variable domain (rest looked up from reference TRBV7-7 and TRBJ1-1): GAGVSQSPRYKVTKRGQDVTLRCDPISSHATLYWYQQALGQGPEFLTYFNYEAQPDKSGLPSDRFSAERPEGSISTLTIQRTEQRDSAMYRCASSLGESTEAFFGQGTRLTVV.

The rearrangement joins TRBV4-2 to TRBJ1-5; no firm D call. V was trimmed by 0 bases and J by 0 bases, leaving 9 bases between them. The CDR3 consists of 16 residues. Germline V gives CDR1 LGHNA, CDR2 YNFKEQ. CDR3 sequence reads: CASSQEVSYSNQPQHF. For the CDR3, the DNA is TGTGCCAGCAGCCAAGAGGTCAGTTATAGCAATCAGCCCCAGCATTTT.

The rearrangement links TRBV5-6 to TRBJ2-5; TRBD1 aligns across 8 bases. Germline CDR1 SGHDT, CDR2 YYEEEE. With 3 bases clipped from V and 0 bases from J, the junction kept 4 bases outside the gene matches. The CDR3 spans 15 residues. The CDR3 loop is CASSSGGLYQETQYF. The DNA of the CDR3 is TGTGCCAGCAGCTCAGGGGGCTTGTACCAAGAGACCCAGTACTTC.

V usage is TRBV27 and J usage is TRBJ2-5; the D is unclear. Germline lookup yields CDR1 MNHEY and CDR2 SMNVEV (reference sequence). This CDR3 is 14 amino acids long. The V gene lost 2 bases and the J gene lost 2 bases, with 9 bases spanning the gap. The CDR3: CASSLLGRQETQYF. The CDR3 bases are TGTGCCAGCAGTTTACTCGGCAGGCAAGAGACCCAGTACTTC.

The chain is built from TRBV30 and TRBJ2-1; 9 nucleotides agree with TRBD2. This CDR3 is built from 14 residues. V was pared by 5 bases and J by 8 bases, with 10 bases of the junction left unmatched. In germline, CDR1 is GTSNPN, CDR2 SVGIG (reference sequence). CDR3 sequence reads: CAWQGLGTSYEQFF. In DNA form, the CDR3 reads TGTGCCTGGCAAGGGCTAGGGACTAGCTATGAGCAGTTCTTC.

This clone was observed once. This chain uses TRBV19 with TRBJ1-4, with 8 bases fitting TRBD1. This CDR3 is 15 amino acids long. Germline CDR1 is LNHDA and CDR2 is SQIVND (reference sequence). J lost 7 bases, V lost 7 bases, and 11 bases had no gene match. Here the CDR3 DNA reads TGTGCCAGTACCTCCCTCAGGGGGCAGGTTGAAAAACTGTTTTTT. Its protein is CASTSLRGQVEKLFF.

CDR3 DNA sequence: TGCGCCAGCGGAGAGCCACAGGGACAAGAAGCTTTCTTT. Translated, it gives CASGEPQGQEAFF. This chain connects TRBV5-1 to TRBJ1-1; possible D gene TRBD1, 6 bases. From germline, CDR1 is SGHRS and CDR2 YFSETQ. The germline V and J ends were trimmed by 7 bases and 8 bases, with 18 bases remaining between them. There are 13 residues in the CDR3.

The V gene is TRBV11-3, the J gene TRBJ2-1, with 8 bases identical to TRBD2. The CDR3 is 13 amino acids. Per the germline V gene, CDR1 is SGHNT and CDR2 is YENEEA. The V gene end was trimmed by 8 bases and the J gene end by 6 bases; junction bases not matched to a gene: 6. The CDR3 DNA reads as TGTGCCAGCCGGGGGGGGGTCCGCAATGAGCAGTTCTTC. It translates to CASRGGVRNEQFF. Full variable domain (missing parts from reference TRBV11-3 and TRBJ2-1): EAGVVQSPRYKIIEKKQPVAFWCNPISGHNTLYWYLQNLGQGPELLIRYENEEAVDDSQLPKDRFSAERLKGVDSTLKIQPAELGDSAVYLCASRGGVRNEQFFGPGTRLTVL.

This clone was found a few times. The CDR3 DNA sequence: TGTGCCAGCAGCGTAACGGTTTTGCGGCTCACAGATACGCAGTATTTT. Its protein product is CASSVTVLRLTDTQYF. V and J are TRBV9 and TRBJ2-3, with no clear D. The V end was cut by 1 base, the J end by 2 bases, with 14 bases between. The CDR3 is 16 residues long. CDR1 SGDLS and CDR2 YYNGEE come from the germline V gene. The variable domain in full, completed from reference TRBV9 and TRBJ2-3, reads DSGVTQTPKHLITATGQRVTLRCSPRSGDLSVYWYQQSLDQGLQFLIQYYNGEERAKGNILERFSAQQFPDLHSELNLSSLELGDSALYFCASSVTVLRLTDTQYFGPGTRLTVL.

This clone has just a few counts. This rearrangement joins TRBV5-1 to TRBJ2-1, with 8 nucleotides matching TRBD1. The germline CDR1 and CDR2 sequences are SGHRS and YFSETQ. J gave up 3 bases and V 2 bases, and 4 bases lay outside the gene matches. The CDR3 extends over 15 amino acids. The CDR3 region has the DNA TGCGCCAGCAGCTTAGACAGGGGATTCTACAATGAGCAGTTCTTC. Amino acids: CASSLDRGFYNEQFF.

The rearrangement uses TRBV5-1 and TRBJ2-5; TRBD2 matches at 10 bases. Germline CDR1 reads SGHRS; CDR2 reads YFSETQ. The CDR3 runs 17 residues. The ends lost 4 bases at V and 1 base at J; junction bases unmatched: 10. For the CDR3, the DNA is TGCGCCAGCAGCCCCCGTCGAGCTAGCGGGGGCCAAGAGACCCAGTACTTC. The encoded protein is CASSPRRASGGQETQYF. The whole variable domain, remainder taken from reference TRBV5-1 and TRBJ2-5, is KAGVTQTPRYLIKTRGQQVTLSCSPISGHRSVSWYQQTPGQGLQFLFEYFSETQRNKGNFPGRFSGRQFSNSRSEMNVSTLELGDSALYLCASSPRRASGGQETQYFGPGTRLLVL.

This clone came up once. The chain joins TRBV5-3 to TRBJ2-7, with 7 bases identical to TRBD2. TRBV5-3 is known as an ORF, though its function is uncertain. V gave up 2 bases and J gave up 3 bases; unmatched junction bases: 17. This CDR3 is built from 18 residues. CDR3 protein: CARSLYFSGAGEDYEQYF. Written as DNA, the CDR3 is TGTGCCAGAAGCTTATATTTTTCGGGTGCGGGGGAGGACTACGAGCAGTACTTC.

This clone was detected a few times. The rearrangement links TRBV28 to TRBJ1-2, with D tentatively TRBD1 (6 bases). CDR3 length: 13 residues. Trimming left V 8 bases short and J 0 bases short, with 10 bases between. The V gene's germline CDR1 is MDHEN and CDR2 SYDVKM. The DNA for the CDR3 is TGTGCCAGCGACAGGTCAGCTAACTATGGCTACACCTTC. Protein: CASDRSANYGYTF.

Of note for this clone: The junction shows a germline mismatch at one end, possibly a read error. CDR3 loop: CASSFTGSSGNIIYF. The CDR3, as DNA: TGTGCCAGCAGCTTTACAGGGTCTTCGGGAAACATCATATATTTT. The rearrangement uses TRBV7-2 and TRBJ1-3; D is possibly TRBD1 (6 bases). Per germline, CDR1 SGHTA and CDR2 FQGNSA. The CDR3 sequence is 15 residues long.

This chain links TRBV7-8 with TRBJ1-3; 8 bases are a match to TRBD1. The J segment lost 3 bases and the V segment lost 3 bases, leaving 7 bases of the junction unmatched. The CDR3 consists of 16 residues. Germline V gene sequence: CDR1 SGHVS, CDR2 FQNEAQ. The CDR3 nucleotides are TGTGCCAGCAGCTTGCCAGGACAGGGTAATGGAAACACCATATATTTT. Translated: CASSLPGQGNGNTIYF.

This clone was observed a few times. The J gene is TRBJ2-2, the V gene TRBV27; the D gene is possibly TRBD1 (6 bases). V was trimmed by 4 bases and J by 4 bases, leaving 16 bases between them. This CDR3 is 16 amino acids long. Germline lookup yields CDR1 MNHEY and CDR2 SMNVEV (reference sequence). DNA of the CDR3: TGTGCCAGCAGTTCTTTGGACAGTTACCTCACCGGGGAGCTGTTTTTT. This gives the protein CASSSLDSYLTGELFF.

A single count supports this clone. The genes are TRBV6-2 or TRBV6-3 and TRBJ2-1; 10 positions agree with TRBD1. V shed 5 bases and J 5 bases; nucleotides not matched to a gene: 12. The CDR3 has 17 amino acids. Germline V gives CDR1 MNHEY, CDR2 SVGEGT. CDR3 region: CASSPRDRGRTNNEQFF. DNA of the CDR3: TGTGCCAGCAGTCCCCGGGACAGGGGACGGACAAACAATGAGCAGTTCTTC.

The rearrangement links TRBV7-2 to TRBJ1-3; tentative D call: TRBD1 (5 bases). The ends were cut back, 0 bases at V and 3 bases at J, with 9 bases in the middle. Germline-derived CDR1 and CDR2 are SGHTA and FQGNSA. This CDR3 has 15 amino acids. CDR3 residues: CASSLAPGGGNTIYF. CDR3 nucleotide sequence: TGTGCCAGCAGCTTAGCGCCCGGGGGTGGAAACACCATATATTTT.

The DNA for the CDR3 is TGTGCCAGCAGTGAACAGGGGGCTAACTATGGCTACACCTTC. This gives the protein CASSEQGANYGYTF. V usage is TRBV2 and J usage is TRBJ1-2; 7 nucleotides match TRBD1. CDR3 length: 14 residues. J gave up 0 bases and V 2 bases, and 0 bases lay outside the gene matches. Germline loops: CDR1 SNHLY, CDR2 FYNNEI. Looking up the rest from reference TRBV2 and TRBJ1-2 gives the full variable domain: EPEVTQTPSHQVTQMGQEVILRCVPISNHLYFYWYRQILGQKVEFLVSFYNNEISEKSEIFDDQFSVERPDGSNFTLKIRSTKLEDSAMYFCASSEQGANYGYTFGSGTRLTVV.

The rearrangement links TRBV6-5 to TRBJ1-2, with D maybe TRBD1 (5 bases). The CDR3 consists of 13 residues. Germline V gene data show CDR1 as MNHEY and CDR2 as SVGAGI. Trimming shortened V by 8 bases and J by 4 bases, and 14 bases separated the two germline ends. The CDR3 nucleotides are TGTGCCAGCCACCCAGGGCCCTCCTATGGCTACACCTTC. It is translated as CASHPGPSYGYTF.

V is TRBV7-3 and J is TRBJ1-1, with 11 bases matching TRBD1. CDR1 and CDR2 from the germline V gene are SGHTA and FQGTGA. The CDR3 runs 14 residues. Trimming removed 0 bases from V and 8 bases from J; junction bases left unmatched: 2. The CDR3 nucleotides are TGTGCCAGCAGCTTAACGGGACAGGGGGGAGAAGCTTTCTTT. It specifies CASSLTGQGGEAFF. Using reference TRBV7-3 and TRBJ1-1 for the parts outside the CDR3, the full variable domain is GAGVSQTPSNKVTEKGKYVELRCDPISGHTALYWYRQSLGQGPEFLIYFQGTGAADDSGLPNDRFFAVRPEGSVSTLKIQRTERGDSAVYLCASSLTGQGGEAFFGQGTRLTVV.